This T cell receptor (beta chain) was retrieved from a study of control samples from healthy donors and cancer patients. In germline, CDR1 is LGHDT, CDR2 YNNKEL (reference sequence). V lost 2 bases, J lost 8 bases, and 9 bases lay in between. The CDR3 loop spans 12 amino acids. Assay used: immunoSEQ multiplex PCR; TCRdb lists only in-frame clones, some missing. The sample gives under 130,000 clones, approximately 83% of which show up once; over 10% is in the top ten. The sample holds a few counts of this clone. This receptor was obtained from a woman between 45 and 65 years old in good health. This chain joins TRBV3-1 (or the pseudogene TRBV3-2) and TRBJ1-2; weak D call: TRBD1 (6 bases). What was sequenced was blood. The CDR3 nucleotides read TGTGCCAGCAGCCAAACAGGGCGAGGCTACACCTTC. Its translation is CASSQTGRGYTF.